This note documents a single TCR beta chain sequence. Using immunoSEQ multiplex PCR, the repertoire was profiled, and TCRdb retains in-frame clones only, with some absent. The sample includes 260,000 or so clones, around four fifths seen only once; the top ten take approximately 4%. This sample is part of a study of blood T cell repertoires in COVID-19. On the study more broadly: COVID-19 samples collected from the United States, Italy and Spain covered acute and convalescent phases.

Trimming took 0 bases from V and 1 from J, leaving 12 bases between them. The CDR3 extends over 17 amino acids. Per germline, CDR1 LGHNA and CDR2 YNFKEQ. The cohort comprised adults aged roughly 18 to 90 years residing in some 24 US areas. The study assigned cohorts using participant-reported clinical history. The receptor's source is a woman aged 35 to 49 who had been exposed to COVID-19. This sequence joins TRBV4-2 and TRBJ2-2; the D gene is possibly TRBD2 (6 bases). The specimen sequenced was PBMCs or T cells enriched from blood (not recorded which). CDR3 protein: CASSQEGGALNTGELFF. CDR3 DNA: TGTGCCAGCAGCCAAGAAGGAGGGGCGCTGAACACCGGGGAGCTGTTTTTT.